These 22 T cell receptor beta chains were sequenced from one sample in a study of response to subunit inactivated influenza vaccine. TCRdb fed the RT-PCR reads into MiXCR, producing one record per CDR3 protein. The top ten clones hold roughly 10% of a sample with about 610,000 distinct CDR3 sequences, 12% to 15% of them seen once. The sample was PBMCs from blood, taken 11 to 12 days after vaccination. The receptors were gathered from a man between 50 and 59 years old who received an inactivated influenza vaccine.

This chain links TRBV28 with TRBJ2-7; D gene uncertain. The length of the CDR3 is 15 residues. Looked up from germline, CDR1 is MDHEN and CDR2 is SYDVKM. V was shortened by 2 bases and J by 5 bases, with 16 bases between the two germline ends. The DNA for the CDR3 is TGTGCCAGCAGTTTAAAGGCAGGTCGCTTCCACGAGCAGTACTTC. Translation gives CASSLKAGRFHEQYF.

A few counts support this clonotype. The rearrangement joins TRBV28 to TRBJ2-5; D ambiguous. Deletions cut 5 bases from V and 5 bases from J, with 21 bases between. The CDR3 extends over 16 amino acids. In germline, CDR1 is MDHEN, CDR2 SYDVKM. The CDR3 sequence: CASSIVRSSPGETQYF. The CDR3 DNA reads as TGTGCCAGCAGTATTGTTCGAAGCTCCCCCGGGGAGACCCAGTACTTC.

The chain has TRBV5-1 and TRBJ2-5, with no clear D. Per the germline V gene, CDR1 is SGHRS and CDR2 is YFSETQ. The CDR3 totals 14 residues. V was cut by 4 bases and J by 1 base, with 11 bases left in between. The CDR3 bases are TGCGCCAGCAGCCGCCGAAGCGCCCAAGAGACCCAGTACTTC. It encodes CASSRRSAQETQYF.

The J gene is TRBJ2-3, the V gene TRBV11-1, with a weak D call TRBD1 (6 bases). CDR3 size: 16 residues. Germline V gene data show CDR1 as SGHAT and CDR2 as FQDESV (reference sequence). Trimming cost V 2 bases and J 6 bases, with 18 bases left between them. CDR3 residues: CASSLQDRLETDTQYF. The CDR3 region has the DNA TGTGCCAGCAGCTTACAGGACAGATTAGAGACGGATACGCAGTATTTT.

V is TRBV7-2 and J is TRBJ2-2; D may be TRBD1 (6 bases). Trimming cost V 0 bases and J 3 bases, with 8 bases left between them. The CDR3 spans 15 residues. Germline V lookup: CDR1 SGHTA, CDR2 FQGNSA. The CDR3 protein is CASSLATGYTGELFF. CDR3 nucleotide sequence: TGTGCCAGCAGCTTAGCTACAGGGTACACCGGGGAGCTGTTTTTT.

CDR3 nucleotide sequence: TGTGCCAGCAGTTTCATTAGCGGGGCTAGCACAGATACGCAGTATTTT. Its translation: CASSFISGASTDTQYF. The chain recombines TRBV27 with TRBJ2-3; 8 bases agree with TRBD2. The CDR3 runs to 16 residues. The germline gives CDR1 MNHEY, CDR2 SMNVEV (reference sequence). The V and J ends lost 3 bases and 0 bases, in that order; junction bases with no gene match: 5.

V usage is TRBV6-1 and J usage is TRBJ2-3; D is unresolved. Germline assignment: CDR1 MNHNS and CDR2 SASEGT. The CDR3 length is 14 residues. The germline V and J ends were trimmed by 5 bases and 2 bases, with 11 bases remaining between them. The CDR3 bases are TGTGCCAGCAGTACGGGTCATTCCACAGATACGCAGTATTTT. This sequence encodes CASSTGHSTDTQYF.

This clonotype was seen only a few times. The CDR3 DNA follows: TGTGCCAGTATGGATAGAGGGGCCACTAATGAAAAACTGTTTTTT. Its protein is CASMDRGATNEKLFF. V gene TRBV19 combines with J gene TRBJ1-4, with TRBD1 as a possible D gene (5 bases). CDR1 is LNHDA and CDR2 is SQIVND in the germline V gene (reference sequence). There are 15 residues in the CDR3. The germline V and J ends were trimmed by 7 bases and 2 bases, with 14 bases remaining between them. Supplemented by reference TRBV19 and TRBJ1-4, the full variable domain reads DGGITQSPKYLFRKEGQNVTLSCEQNLNHDAMYWYRQDPGQGLRLIYYSQIVNDFQKGDIAEGYSVSREKKESFPLTVTSAQKNPTAFYLCASMDRGATNEKLFFGSGTQLSVL.

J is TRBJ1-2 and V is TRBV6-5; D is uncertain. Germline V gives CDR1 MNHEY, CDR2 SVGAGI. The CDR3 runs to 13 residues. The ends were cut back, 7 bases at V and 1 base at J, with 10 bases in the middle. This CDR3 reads CASIRTINYGYTF. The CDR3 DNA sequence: TGTGCCAGCATTCGCACGATTAACTATGGCTACACCTTC.

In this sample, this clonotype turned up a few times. The DNA of the CDR3 is TGCGCCAGCAGCTACCTAGCAGAAGAGACCCAGTACTTC. Its protein product is CASSYLAEETQYF. The V gene is TRBV5-1, the J gene TRBJ2-5; possibly TRBD2 for D (5 bases). V gave up 3 bases and J gave up 3 bases, with 9 bases separating them. The CDR3 consists of 13 residues. Germline CDR1 SGHRS, CDR2 YFSETQ.

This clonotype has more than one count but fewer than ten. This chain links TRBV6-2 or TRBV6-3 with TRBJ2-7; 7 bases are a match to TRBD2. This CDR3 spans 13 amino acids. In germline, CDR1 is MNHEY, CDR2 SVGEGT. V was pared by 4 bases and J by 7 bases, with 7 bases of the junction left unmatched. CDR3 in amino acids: CASSSWDYGEQYF. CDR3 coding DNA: TGTGCCAGCAGTTCATGGGACTACGGGGAGCAGTACTTC.

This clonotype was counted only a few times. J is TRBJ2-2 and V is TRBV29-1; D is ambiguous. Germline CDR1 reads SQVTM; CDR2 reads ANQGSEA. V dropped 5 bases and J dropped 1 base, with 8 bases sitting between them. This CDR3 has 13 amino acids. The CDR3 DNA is TGCAGCGTTTCACTGGTGAACACCGGGGAGCTGTTTTTT. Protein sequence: CSVSLVNTGELFF.

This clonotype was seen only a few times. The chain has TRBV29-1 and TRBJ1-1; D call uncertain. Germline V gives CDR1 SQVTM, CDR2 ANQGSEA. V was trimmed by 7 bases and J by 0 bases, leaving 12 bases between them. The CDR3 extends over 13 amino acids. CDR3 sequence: CSARQVMNTEAFF. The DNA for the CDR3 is TGCAGCGCCCGCCAGGTCATGAACACTGAAGCTTTCTTT.

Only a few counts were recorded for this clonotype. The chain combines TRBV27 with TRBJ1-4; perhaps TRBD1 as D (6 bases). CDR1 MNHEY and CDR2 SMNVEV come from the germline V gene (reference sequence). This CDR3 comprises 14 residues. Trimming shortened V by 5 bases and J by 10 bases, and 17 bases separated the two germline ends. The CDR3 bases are TGTGCCAGCAGTCCGACAGGTGCGCTTGGAAAACTGTTTTTT. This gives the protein CASSPTGALGKLFF.

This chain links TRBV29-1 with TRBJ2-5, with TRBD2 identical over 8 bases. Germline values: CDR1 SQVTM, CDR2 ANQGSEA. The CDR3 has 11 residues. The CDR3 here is CSISGGETQYF. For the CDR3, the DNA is TGCAGTATATCGGGGGGGGAGACCCAGTACTTC.

The CDR3 nucleotides read TGCGCCAGCAGCTTAGGGGGACAGATTTTAGCTGGGGGCATTCAGTACTTC. Translating it yields CASSLGGQILAGGIQYF. This chain links TRBV5-1 with TRBJ2-4, with 7 positions matching TRBD1. The V gene end was trimmed by 2 bases and the J gene end by 9 bases; junction bases not matched to a gene: 17. This CDR3 is built from 17 residues. The V gene's germline CDR1 is SGHRS and CDR2 YFSETQ. Based on the CDR3 plus reference TRBV5-1 and TRBJ2-4, the full variable domain is KAGVTQTPRYLIKTRGQQVTLSCSPISGHRSVSWYQQTPGQGLQFLFEYFSETQRNKGNFPGRFSGRQFSNSRSEMNVSTLELGDSALYLCASSLGGQILAGGIQYFGAGTRLSVL.

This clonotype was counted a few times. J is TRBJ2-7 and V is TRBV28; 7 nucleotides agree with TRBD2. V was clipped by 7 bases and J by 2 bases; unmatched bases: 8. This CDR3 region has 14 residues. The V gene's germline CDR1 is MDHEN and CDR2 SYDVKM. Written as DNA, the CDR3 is TGTGCCAGCAAAACAGCGGGAAGTGCCTACGAGCAGTACTTC. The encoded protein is CASKTAGSAYEQYF.

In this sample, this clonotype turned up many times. In DNA form, the CDR3 reads TGTGCCGCTTCCCGGGGGTACAATGAGCAGTTCTTC. It codes for CAASRGYNEQFF. The J gene is TRBJ2-1, the V gene TRBV30, with D perhaps TRBD2 (6 bases). Germline CDR1 GTSNPN, CDR2 SVGIG (reference sequence). V was pared by 8 bases and J by 4 bases, with 12 bases between. The CDR3 consists of 12 residues.

The CDR3: CASRIVPGPYEQYF. In nucleotides, the CDR3 is TGTGCCAGCAGAATCGTTCCGGGACCCTACGAGCAGTACTTC. V and J are TRBV6-1 and TRBJ2-7; D may be TRBD1 or TRBD2 (5 bases each). Germline lookup yields CDR1 MNHNS and CDR2 SASEGT. The V gene lost 6 bases and the J gene lost 2 bases, with 14 bases spanning the gap. The CDR3 loop spans 14 amino acids.

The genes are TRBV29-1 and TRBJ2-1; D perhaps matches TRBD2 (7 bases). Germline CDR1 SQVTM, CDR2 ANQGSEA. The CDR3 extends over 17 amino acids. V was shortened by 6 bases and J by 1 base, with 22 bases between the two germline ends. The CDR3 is CSVRWGGPLGSYNEQFF. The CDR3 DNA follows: TGCAGCGTCCGCTGGGGGGGGCCCCTTGGATCCTACAATGAGCAGTTCTTC.

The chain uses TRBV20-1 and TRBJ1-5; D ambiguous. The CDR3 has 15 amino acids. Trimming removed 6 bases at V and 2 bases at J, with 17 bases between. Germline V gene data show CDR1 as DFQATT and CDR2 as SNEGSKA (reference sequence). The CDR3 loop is CSATGISHGNQPQHF. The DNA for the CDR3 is TGCAGTGCCACCGGGATCTCACACGGCAATCAGCCCCAGCATTTT.

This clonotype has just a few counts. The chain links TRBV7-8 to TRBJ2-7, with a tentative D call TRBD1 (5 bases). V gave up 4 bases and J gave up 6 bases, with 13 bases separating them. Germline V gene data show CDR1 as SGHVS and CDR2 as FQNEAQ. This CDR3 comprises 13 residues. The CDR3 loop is CASSSRDLAEQYF. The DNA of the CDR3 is TGTGCCAGCAGCTCCAGGGATCTGGCCGAGCAGTACTTC.